This paragraph reports one T cell receptor beta chain. Authors' processing steps: Estimation of nucleated cell counts relied on the amplification of reference gene primers. TCRdb's table, derived via immunoSEQ multiplex PCR, lists solely in-frame clones and lacks some. D and trimming were read from the DNA, whereas the V and J calls and clone size are those reported in that table. The sample lists 90,000 to 120,000 clones; about nine tenths were seen once. This sample is drawn from a study of blood T cell repertoires in COVID-19. Overall study context: Samples of COVID-19 (acute and convalescent) were obtained from the United States, Italy and Spain. The cDNA or gDNA used as material had been derived from T cells, B-cell-depleted T cells, or PBMCs.

The CDR3 loop spans 12 amino acids. V lost 0 bases and J lost 11, with 8 bases in between. The germline CDR1 and CDR2 sequences are LGHDT and YNNKEL (reference sequence). The TCR sequence derives from a woman in her 30s with acute or convalescent COVID-19. The material sequenced was peripheral blood. This chain uses TRBV3-1 (or the pseudogene TRBV3-2) with TRBJ2-4; the D gene is possibly TRBD2 (5 bases). The CDR3 DNA sequence: TGTGCCAGCAGCCAAGAAATGGGAGTTCAGTACTTC. As protein: CASSQEMGVQYF.